The text below deals with one T cell receptor (beta chain). Antigen unknown. Produced via immunoSEQ multiplex PCR; TCRdb's table is partial and in-frame only. The table shows about 70,000 clones, with 88% occurring only once. The entry originates in a study of T cell responses to AZD1222 COVID-19 vaccine. Germline CDR1 SQVTM, CDR2 ANQGSEA. Trimming cost V 4 bases and J 4 bases; bases outside gene matches: 6. The CDR3 sequence is 13 residues long. Overall study findings and caveats: Mostly white British, mostly female donors; authors suggested clonal diversity may be underestimated.

This receptor was taken from an adult who received the MenACWY meningococcal vaccine as a control. This chain links TRBV29-1 with TRBJ2-7; TRBD1 agrees at 8 bases. The material sequenced was peripheral blood, taken 28 days after the second dose of the MenACWY control vaccine. The CDR3: CSVGAGGPYEQYF. The CDR3, as DNA: TGCAGCGTTGGCGCAGGGGGCCCGTACGAGCAGTACTTC.